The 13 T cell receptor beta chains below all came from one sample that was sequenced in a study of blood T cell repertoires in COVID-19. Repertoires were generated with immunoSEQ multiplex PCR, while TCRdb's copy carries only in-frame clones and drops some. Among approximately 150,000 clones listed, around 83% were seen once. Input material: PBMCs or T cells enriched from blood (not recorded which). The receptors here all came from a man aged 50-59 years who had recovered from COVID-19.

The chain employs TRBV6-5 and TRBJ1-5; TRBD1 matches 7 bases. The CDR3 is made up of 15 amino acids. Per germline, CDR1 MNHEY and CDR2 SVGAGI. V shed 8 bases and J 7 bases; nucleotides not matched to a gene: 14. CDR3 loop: CASVPRDSIGQPQHF. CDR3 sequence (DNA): TGTGCCAGCGTCCCTCGGGACAGCATAGGACAGCCCCAGCATTTT.

The CDR3 coding sequence is TGTGCCAGCGGCCACCGGGACAGGACCATCTATGGCTACACCTTC. Amino acid sequence: CASGHRDRTIYGYTF. This sequence joins TRBV7-9 and TRBJ1-2, with TRBD1 identical over 8 bases. The V and J ends lost 8 bases and 4 bases, in that order; junction bases with no gene match: 12. Looked up from germline, CDR1 is SEHNR and CDR2 is FQNEAQ (reference sequence). This CDR3 has 15 residues.

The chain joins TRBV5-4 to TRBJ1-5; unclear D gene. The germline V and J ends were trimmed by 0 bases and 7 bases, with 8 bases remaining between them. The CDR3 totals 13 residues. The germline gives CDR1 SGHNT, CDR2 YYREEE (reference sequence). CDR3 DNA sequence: TGTGCCAGCAGCTTGGACTCAAAACAGCCCCAGCATTTT. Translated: CASSLDSKQPQHF.

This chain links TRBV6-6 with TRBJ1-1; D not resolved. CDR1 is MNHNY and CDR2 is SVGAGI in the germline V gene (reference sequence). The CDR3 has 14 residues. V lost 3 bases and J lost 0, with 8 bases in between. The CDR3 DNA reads TGTGCCAGCAGTTATCCTGAGCTGAACACTGAAGCTTTCTTT. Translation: CASSYPELNTEAFF.

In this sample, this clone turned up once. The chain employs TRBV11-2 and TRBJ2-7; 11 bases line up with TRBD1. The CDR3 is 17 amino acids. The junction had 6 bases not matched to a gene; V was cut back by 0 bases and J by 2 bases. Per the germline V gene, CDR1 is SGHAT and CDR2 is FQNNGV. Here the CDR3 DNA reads TGTGCCAGCAGCTTAGAGGGACCGGGACAGGGGGCCTACGAGCAGTACTTC. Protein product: CASSLEGPGQGAYEQYF.

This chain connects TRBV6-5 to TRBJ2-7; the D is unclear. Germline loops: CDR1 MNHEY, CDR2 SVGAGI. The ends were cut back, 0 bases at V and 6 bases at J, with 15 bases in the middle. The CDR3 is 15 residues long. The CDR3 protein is CASSYSTSHRGEQYF. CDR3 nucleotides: TGTGCCAGCAGTTACTCGACCAGCCATCGAGGCGAGCAGTACTTC.

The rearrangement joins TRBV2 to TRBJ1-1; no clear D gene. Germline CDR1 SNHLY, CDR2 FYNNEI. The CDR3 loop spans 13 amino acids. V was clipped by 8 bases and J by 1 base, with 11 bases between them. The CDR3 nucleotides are TGTGCCAGCCGAGCAGCGGGGAACACTGAAGCTTTCTTT. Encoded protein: CASRAAGNTEAFF.

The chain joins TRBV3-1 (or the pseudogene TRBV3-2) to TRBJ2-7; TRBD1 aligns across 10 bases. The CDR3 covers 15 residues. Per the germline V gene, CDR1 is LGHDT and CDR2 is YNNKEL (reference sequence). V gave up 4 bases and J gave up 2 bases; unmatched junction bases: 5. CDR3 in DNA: TGTGCCAGCAGCCCTGGGACAGGGGTACCCTACGAGCAGTACTTC. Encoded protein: CASSPGTGVPYEQYF.

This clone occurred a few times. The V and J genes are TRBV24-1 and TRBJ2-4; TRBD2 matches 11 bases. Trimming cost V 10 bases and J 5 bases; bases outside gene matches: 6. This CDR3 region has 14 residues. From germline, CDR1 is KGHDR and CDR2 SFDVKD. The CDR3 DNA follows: TGTGCCACTCTGACTAGCGGGGCCCAAAACATTCAGTACTTC. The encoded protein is CATLTSGAQNIQYF.

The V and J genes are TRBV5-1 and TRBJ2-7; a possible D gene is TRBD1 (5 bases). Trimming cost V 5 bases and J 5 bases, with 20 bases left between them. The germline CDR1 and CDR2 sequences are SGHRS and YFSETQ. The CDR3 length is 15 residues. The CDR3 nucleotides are TGCGCCAGCAGATCTGTAGGGGCGCAGGTTAACGAGCAGTACTTC. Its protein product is CASRSVGAQVNEQYF. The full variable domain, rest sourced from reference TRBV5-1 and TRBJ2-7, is KAGVTQTPRYLIKTRGQQVTLSCSPISGHRSVSWYQQTPGQGLQFLFEYFSETQRNKGNFPGRFSGRQFSNSRSEMNVSTLELGDSALYLCASRSVGAQVNEQYFGPGTRLTVT.

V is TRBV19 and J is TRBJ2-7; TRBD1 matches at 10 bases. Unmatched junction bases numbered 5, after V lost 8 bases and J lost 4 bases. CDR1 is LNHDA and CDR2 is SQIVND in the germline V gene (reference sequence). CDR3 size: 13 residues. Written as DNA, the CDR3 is TGTGCCAGTGGCCGGGACAGGGGTTACGAGCAGTACTTC. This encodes CASGRDRGYEQYF.

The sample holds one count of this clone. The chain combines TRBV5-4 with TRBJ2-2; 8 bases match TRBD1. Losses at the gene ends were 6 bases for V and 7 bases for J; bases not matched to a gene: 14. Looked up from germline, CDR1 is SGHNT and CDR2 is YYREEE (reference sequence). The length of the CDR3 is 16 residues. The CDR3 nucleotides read TGTGCCAGCACCCCGCGGGCAGGGGGCGTTATCGGGGAGCTGTTTTTT. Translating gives CASTPRAGGVIGELFF.

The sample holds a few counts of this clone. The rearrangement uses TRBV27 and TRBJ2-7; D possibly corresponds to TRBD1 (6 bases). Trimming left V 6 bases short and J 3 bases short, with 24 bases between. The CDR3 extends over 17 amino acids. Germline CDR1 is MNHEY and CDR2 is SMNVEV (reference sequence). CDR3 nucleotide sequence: TGTGCCAGCAGCCGGGGTGCTGGGGGCCTCAGAAGCTACGAGCAGTACTTC. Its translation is CASSRGAGGLRSYEQYF.